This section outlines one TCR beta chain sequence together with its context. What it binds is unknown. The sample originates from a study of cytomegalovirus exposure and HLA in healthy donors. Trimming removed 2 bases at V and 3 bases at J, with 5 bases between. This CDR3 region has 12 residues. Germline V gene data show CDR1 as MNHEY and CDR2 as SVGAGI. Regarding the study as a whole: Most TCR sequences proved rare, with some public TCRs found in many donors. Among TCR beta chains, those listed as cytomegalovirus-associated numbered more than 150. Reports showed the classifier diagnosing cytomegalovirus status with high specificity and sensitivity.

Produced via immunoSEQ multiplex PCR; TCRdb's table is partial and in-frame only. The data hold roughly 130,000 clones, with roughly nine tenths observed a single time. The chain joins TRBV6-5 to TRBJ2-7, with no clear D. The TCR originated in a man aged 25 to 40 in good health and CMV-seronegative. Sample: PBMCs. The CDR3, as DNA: TGTGCCAGCAGTTACCCCTTCTACGAGCAGTACTTC. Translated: CASSYPFYEQYF.